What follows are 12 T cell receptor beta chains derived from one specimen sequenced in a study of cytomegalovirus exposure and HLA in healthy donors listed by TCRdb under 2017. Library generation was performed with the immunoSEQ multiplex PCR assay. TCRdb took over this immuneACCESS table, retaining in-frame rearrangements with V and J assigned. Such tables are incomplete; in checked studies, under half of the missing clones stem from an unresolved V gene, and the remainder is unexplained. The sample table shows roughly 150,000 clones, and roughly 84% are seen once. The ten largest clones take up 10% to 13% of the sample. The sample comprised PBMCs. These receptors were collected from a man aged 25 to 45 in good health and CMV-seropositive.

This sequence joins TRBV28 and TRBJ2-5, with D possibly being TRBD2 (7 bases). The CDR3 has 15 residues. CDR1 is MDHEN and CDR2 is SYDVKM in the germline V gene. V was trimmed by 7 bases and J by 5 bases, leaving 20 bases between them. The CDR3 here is CASTPIRGAKETQYF. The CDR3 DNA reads TGTGCCAGCACCCCTATTCGGGGGGCCAAGGAGACCCAGTACTTC.

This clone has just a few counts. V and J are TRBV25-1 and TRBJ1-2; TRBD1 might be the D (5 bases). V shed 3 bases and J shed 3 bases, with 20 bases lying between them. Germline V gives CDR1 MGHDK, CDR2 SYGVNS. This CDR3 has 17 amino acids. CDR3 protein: CASSDFGTGLSDYGYTF. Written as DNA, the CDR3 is TGTGCCAGCAGTGATTTTGGAACAGGCCTTTCCGACTATGGCTACACCTTC.

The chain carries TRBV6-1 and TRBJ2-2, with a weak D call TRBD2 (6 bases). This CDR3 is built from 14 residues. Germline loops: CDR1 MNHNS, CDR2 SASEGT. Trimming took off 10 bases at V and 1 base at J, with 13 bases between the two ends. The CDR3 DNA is TGTGCCACGGGGGTATGGGAGAACACCGGGGAGCTGTTTTTT. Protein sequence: CATGVWENTGELFF.

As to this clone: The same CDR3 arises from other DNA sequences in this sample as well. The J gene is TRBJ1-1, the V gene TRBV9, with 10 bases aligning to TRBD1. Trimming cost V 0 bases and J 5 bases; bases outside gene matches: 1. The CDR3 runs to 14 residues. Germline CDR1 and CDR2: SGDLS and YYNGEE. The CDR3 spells CASSVGTGGTEAFF. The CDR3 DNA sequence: TGTGCCAGCAGCGTAGGGACAGGGGGTACTGAAGCTTTCTTT. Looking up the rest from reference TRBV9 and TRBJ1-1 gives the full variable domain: DSGVTQTPKHLITATGQRVTLRCSPRSGDLSVYWYQQSLDQGLQFLIQYYNGEERAKGNILERFSAQQFPDLHSELNLSSLELGDSALYFCASSVGTGGTEAFFGQGTRLTVV.

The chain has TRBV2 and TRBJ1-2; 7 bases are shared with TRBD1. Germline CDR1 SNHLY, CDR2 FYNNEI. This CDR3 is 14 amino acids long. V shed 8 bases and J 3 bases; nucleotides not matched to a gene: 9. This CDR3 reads CASVGQVGHYGYTF. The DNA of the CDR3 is TGTGCCAGCGTTGGACAGGTTGGTCACTATGGCTACACCTTC.

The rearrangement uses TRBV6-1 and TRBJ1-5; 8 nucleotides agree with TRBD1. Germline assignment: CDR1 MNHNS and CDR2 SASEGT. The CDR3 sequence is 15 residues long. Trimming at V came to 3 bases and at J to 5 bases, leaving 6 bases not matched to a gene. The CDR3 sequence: CASSDRTGHHQPQHF. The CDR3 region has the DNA TGTGCCAGCAGTGATAGGACAGGGCACCATCAGCCCCAGCATTTT.

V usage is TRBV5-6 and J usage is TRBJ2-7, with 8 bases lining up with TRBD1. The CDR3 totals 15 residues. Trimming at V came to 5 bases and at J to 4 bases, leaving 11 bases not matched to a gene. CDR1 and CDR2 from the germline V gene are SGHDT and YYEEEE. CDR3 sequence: CASRHWGQGAYEQYF. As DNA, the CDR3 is TGTGCCAGCAGACACTGGGGGCAGGGGGCTTACGAGCAGTACTTC.

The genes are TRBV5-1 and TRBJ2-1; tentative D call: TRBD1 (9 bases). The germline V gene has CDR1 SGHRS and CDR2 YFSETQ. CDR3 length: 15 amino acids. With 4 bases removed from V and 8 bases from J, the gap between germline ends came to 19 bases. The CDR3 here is CASSAGGQGIDEQFF. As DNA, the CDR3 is TGCGCCAGCAGCGCGGGGGGACAGGGTATTGATGAGCAGTTCTTC.

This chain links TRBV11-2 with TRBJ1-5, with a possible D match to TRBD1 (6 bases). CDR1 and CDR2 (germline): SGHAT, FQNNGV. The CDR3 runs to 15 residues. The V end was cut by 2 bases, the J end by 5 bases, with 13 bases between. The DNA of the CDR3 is TGTGCCAGCAGCTTATGGGGGCAGGAGCATCAGCCCCAGCATTTT. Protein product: CASSLWGQEHQPQHF.

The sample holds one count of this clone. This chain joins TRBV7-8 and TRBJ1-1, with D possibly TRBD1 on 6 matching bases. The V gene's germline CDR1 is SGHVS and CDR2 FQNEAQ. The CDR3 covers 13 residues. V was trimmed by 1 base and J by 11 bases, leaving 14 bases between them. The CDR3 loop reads CASSLGGQGVAFF. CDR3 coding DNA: TGTGCCAGCAGCTTAGGGGGGCAGGGTGTGGCTTTCTTT.

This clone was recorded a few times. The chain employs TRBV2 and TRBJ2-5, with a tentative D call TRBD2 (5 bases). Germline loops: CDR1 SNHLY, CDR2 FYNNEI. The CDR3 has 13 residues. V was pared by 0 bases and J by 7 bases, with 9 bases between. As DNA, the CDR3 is TGTGCCAGCAGTGAAGCGCTTCGGGGGACCCAGTACTTC. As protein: CASSEALRGTQYF.

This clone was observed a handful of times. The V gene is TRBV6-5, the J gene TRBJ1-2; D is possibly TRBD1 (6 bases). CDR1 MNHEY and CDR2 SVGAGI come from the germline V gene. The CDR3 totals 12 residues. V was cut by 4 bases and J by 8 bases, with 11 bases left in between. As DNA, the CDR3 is TGTGCCAGCAGTTCCGGGGGGCGAGGCTACACCTTC. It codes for CASSSGGRGYTF.